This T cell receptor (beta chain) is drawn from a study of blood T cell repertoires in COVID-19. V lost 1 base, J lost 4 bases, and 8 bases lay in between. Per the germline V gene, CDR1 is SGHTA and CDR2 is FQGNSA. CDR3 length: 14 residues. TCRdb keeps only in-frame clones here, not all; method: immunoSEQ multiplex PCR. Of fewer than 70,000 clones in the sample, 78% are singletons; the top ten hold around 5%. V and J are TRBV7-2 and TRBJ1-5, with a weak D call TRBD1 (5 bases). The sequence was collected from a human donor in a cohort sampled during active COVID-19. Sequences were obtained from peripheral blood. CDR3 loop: CASSLERGNQPQHF. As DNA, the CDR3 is TGTGCCAGCAGCTTAGAACGGGGGAATCAGCCCCAGCATTTT.